The 2 T cell receptor beta chains below all came from one sample that was sequenced in a study of beta chain features in type 1 diabetes. Every bit of the isolated RNA underwent reverse transcription, so sequencing read expressed TCRB transcripts. The assay was immunoSEQ multiplex PCR, and TCRdb's table has in-frame clones only and misses some. The data show hundreds of thousands of clones, about 70% seen once. The sample taken for sequencing was naive CD4+ T cells from blood. All receptors derive from a man younger than 45 in good health.

The rearrangement joins TRBV5-4 to TRBJ2-3, with 7 bases that match TRBD2. CDR1 is SGHNT, CDR2 YYREEE, per germline (reference sequence). The CDR3 has 15 amino acids. V was pared by 4 bases and J by 2 bases, with 7 bases of the junction left unmatched. Written as DNA, the CDR3 is TGTGCCAGCAGCCCTGGGACTATTGCCACAGATACGCAGTATTTT. It yields the protein CASSPGTIATDTQYF.

The chain couples TRBV7-2 to TRBJ2-7, with D perhaps given as TRBD1 or TRBD2 (5 bases each). The germline V and J ends were trimmed by 5 bases and 7 bases, with 21 bases remaining between them. Per germline, CDR1 SGHTA and CDR2 FQGNSA. The CDR3 sequence is 15 residues long. CDR3 sequence reads: CASSPGREGAWEQYF. As DNA, the CDR3 is TGTGCCAGCAGCCCAGGTCGGGAAGGGGCCTGGGAGCAGTACTTC.